This T cell receptor (beta chain) was found in a study of T cells in Graves' hyperthyroidism and ophthalmopathy. Study details: Peripheral blood specimens were obtained at initial diagnosis, prior to any treatment.

This clonotype has only a few counts. Its antigen is as yet unknown. Study findings and constraints: Most clonotypes that expanded in the thyroid above 0.001 also showed up in blood.

The CDR3 has 11 residues. Between the trimmed V and J ends, which lost 2 bases and 10 bases, there was a span of 8 bases. Germline V gene lookup returns CDR1 MNHEY and CDR2 SVGAGI. Ophthalmopathy patients showed a Clinical Activity Score of at least 3, NOSPECS grade of at least 4 and duration under 3 months. The CDR3 regions of TCR beta were amplified from RNA transcripts. The primer set for the first-round RT-PCR of the TCR CDR3 was HTBI. TCRdb independently ran MiXCR on the multiplex PCR reads; one entry per CDR3 protein. The sample records about 520,000 distinct CDR3 sequences, around a quarter being singletons.

The sample consisted of blood. This chain connects TRBV6-5 to TRBJ1-2; no reliable D call. The sequence came from a woman aged 25 to 39 with Graves' ophthalmopathy. CDR3 protein: CASSYQSLYTF. DNA of the CDR3: TGTGCCAGCAGTTACCAGTCACTCTACACCTTC.